This T cell receptor beta chain is drawn from a study of T cells in Graves' hyperthyroidism and ophthalmopathy. Overall study findings and caveats: Most clonotypes expanded in thyroid above 0.001 were likewise present in blood.

RNA transcripts served as the template for amplifying TCR beta CDR3 regions. In the first-round RT-PCR of the TCR CDR3, the HTBI primer set was used. TCRdb used MiXCR to reprocess the multiplex PCR reads, holding one entry per CDR3 protein. The sample holds around 350,000 distinct CDR3 sequences, about 18% seen once. Germline lookup yields CDR1 MGHRA and CDR2 YSYEKL. V was pared by 3 bases and J by 4 bases, with 22 bases between. CDR3 length: 18 residues. In its sample, this clonotype was seen a few times. Its antigen is as yet unknown. This clonotype originated in a young woman with Graves' hyperthyroidism. Sequencing used blood. The rearrangement links TRBV4-1 to TRBJ1-3; D remains unclear. The CDR3 nucleotides are TGCGCCAGCAGCCACCTAATTCCCCTTGGCTTTGGGGGAAACACCATATATTTT. It translates to CASSHLIPLGFGGNTIYF.